Only a few counts were recorded for the clone carrying this T cell receptor beta chain. The antigen remains unidentified. The data derive from a study of T-cell memory formation after mild COVID-19. The wider study: TCR clusters were mostly donor specific. Study-wide findings and caveats: A subset of responding clones appeared in pre-infection memory, suggesting cross-reactive memory joined. CD4+ contracting clones lay mainly in CM and EM, CD8+ ones in EMRA. Clones that contracted from day 15 to 85 had balanced CD4/CD8; later expanders were CD4+ biased.

In germline, CDR1 is DFQATT, CDR2 SNEGSKA (reference sequence). V lost 0 bases to trimming and J lost 4 bases; unmatched junction nucleotides: 10. This CDR3 region has 17 residues. TCRdb passed the 5' RACE reads through MiXCR, listing each CDR3 protein once. The sample contains hundreds of thousands of distinct CDR3 sequences, about a fifth of which appear only once. V and J are TRBV20-1 and TRBJ2-4; 9 bases align to TRBD1. The TCR originated in an adult woman who had mild COVID-19 (a few samples of this study predate the infection). Cell type and time point are not known. The sample taken for sequencing was PBMCs or a T cell subset sorted from them (not recorded which). CDR3 region: CSAREPQTGGLKNIQYF. CDR3 in DNA: TGCAGTGCTAGAGAGCCGCAGACAGGGGGACTAAAAAACATTCAGTACTTC.